A single sample is the source of the 17 T cell receptor beta chains below, sequenced in a study of esophageal squamous cell carcinoma under preoperative chemotherapy. TCRdb re-called the PCR reads through MiXCR, storing one row per CDR3 protein. This table holds about 30,000 distinct CDR3 sequences, less than 55% found once. Time point: before preoperative PTX-NDP chemotherapy. Specimen collection occurred from a patient given preoperative chemotherapy. All receptors come from a human donor with esophageal squamous cell carcinoma. The donor label of this sample is uncertain.

This clonotype was counted ten times or more. The chain couples TRBV6-2 or TRBV6-3 to TRBJ1-1; D call uncertain. Trimming cost V 2 bases and J 7 bases, with 14 bases left between them. This CDR3 has 14 residues. Germline lookup yields CDR1 MNHEY and CDR2 SVGEGT. This CDR3 is CASSYRGIPIEAFF. CDR3 DNA sequence: TGTGCCAGCAGTTACCGGGGTATACCCATTGAAGCTTTCTTT.

As to this clonotype: One end of the junction fails to match germline, which may point to a read error. This chain connects TRBV11-2 to TRBJ2-3; no firm D call. CDR3 length equals 16 residues. Looked up from germline, CDR1 is SGHAT and CDR2 is FQNNGV. The CDR3 DNA follows: TGTGCCAGCCGCCCCCACCGGGCTGTGAGCACAGAGACGCAGTATTTT. Its translation is CASRPHRAVSTETQYF.

By its share, this clonotype is medium-sized. CDR3 loop: CASSPPGASGSNEQFF. The CDR3 DNA follows: TGTGCCAGCAGCCCCCCTGGGGCTAGCGGGAGTAATGAGCAGTTCTTC. This chain joins TRBV7-6 and TRBJ2-1; 10 nucleotides agree with TRBD2. CDR1 SGHVS and CDR2 FNYEAQ come from the germline V gene. The CDR3 covers 16 residues. The junction had 11 bases not matched to a gene; V was cut back by 5 bases and J by 7 bases.

This clonotype was observed once. V gene TRBV11-2 combines with J gene TRBJ1-4, with a tentative D call TRBD1 (6 bases). CDR1 and CDR2 from the germline V gene are SGHAT and FQNNGV. This CDR3 comprises 14 residues. Trimming left V 3 bases short and J 7 bases short, with 12 bases between. CDR3 sequence: CASSLQGLGEKLFF. The CDR3 DNA reads as TGTGCCAGCAGCTTGCAGGGGTTGGGTGAAAAACTGTTTTTT.

This clonotype turned up a few times. V and J are TRBV11-3 and TRBJ2-7; TRBD2 might be the D (5 bases). The V end lost 6 bases, the J end lost 3 bases, and 21 bases lay between the germline ends. CDR1 and CDR2 from the germline V gene are SGHNT and YENEEA. The CDR3 runs 16 residues. CDR3 in DNA: TGTGCCAGCAGTGATTCATTTGGGGAGAATTACTACGAGCAGTACTTC. Its protein is CASSDSFGENYYEQYF.

With respect to this clonotype: One end of the junction varies from germline; a read error may be responsible. DNA of the CDR3: TGTGCGAGCAGCCGGGCCGGGGCCCGGGAGACTCAGTACTTC. Translating it yields CASSRAGARETQYF. The rearrangement uses TRBV7-2 and TRBJ2-4; D perhaps matches TRBD2 (6 bases). The CDR3 consists of 14 residues. Germline V gene sequence: CDR1 SGHTA, CDR2 FQGNSA. Drawing the rest from reference TRBV7-2 and TRBJ2-4, the complete variable domain is GAGVSQSPSNKVTEKGKDVELRCDPISGHTALYWYRQSLGQGLEFLIYFQGNSAPDKSGLPSDRFSAERTGGSVSTLTIQRTQQEDSAVYLCASSRAGARETQYFGAGTRLSVL.

About this clonotype itself: The junction departs from the called germline gene at one end, perhaps through a read error. V and J are TRBV7-8 and TRBJ2-3; 7 bases are shared with TRBD2. Germline V gene sequence: CDR1 SGHVS, CDR2 FQNEAQ. This CDR3 has 17 residues. This CDR3 reads CTSSLAFGGSSSYEQYF. The CDR3 nucleotides are TGTACCAGCAGCTTAGCGTTTGGCGGGAGCAGCTCCTACGAGCAGTACTTT. Using reference TRBV7-8 and TRBJ2-3 for the parts outside the CDR3, the full variable domain is GAGVSQSPRYKVAKRGQDVALRCDPISGHVSLFWYQQALGQGPEFLTYFQNEAQLDKSGLPSDRFFAERPEGSVSTLKIQRTQQEDSAVYLCTSSLAFGGSSSYEQYFGPGTRLTVL.

This clonotype was observed a handful of times. The chain recombines TRBV6-1 with TRBJ2-5; D not resolved. The CDR3 spans 14 residues. The ends were cut back, 2 bases at V and 5 bases at J, with 12 bases in the middle. Germline loops: CDR1 MNHNS, CDR2 SASEGT. CDR3 amino acids: CASSEFERVETQYF. CDR3 sequence (DNA): TGTGCCAGCAGTGAATTTGAAAGGGTTGAGACCCAGTACTTC.

Judged by abundance, this clonotype is medium-sized. This chain connects TRBV7-9 to TRBJ2-5; TRBD1 matches at 8 bases. Germline assignment: CDR1 SEHNR and CDR2 FQNEAQ (reference sequence). J lost 5 bases, V lost 5 bases, and 13 bases had no gene match. This CDR3 contains 16 residues. The CDR3 loop is CASSHPLGQGEETQYF. The CDR3 DNA reads as TGTGCCAGCAGCCACCCACTAGGACAGGGCGAGGAGACCCAGTACTTC.

This chain uses TRBV7-2 with TRBJ2-1, with D perhaps assigned TRBD1 or TRBD2 (5 bases each). The J call may be incorrect, as the DNA end agrees better with TRBJ2-5. This CDR3 contains 14 residues. The V gene's germline CDR1 is SGHTA and CDR2 FQGNSA. The CDR3, as DNA: TGTGCCAGCAGCGGAGCCGGGGACCGGAACACCCAGTACTTC. It encodes CASSGAGDRNTQYF.

V gene TRBV27 combines with J gene TRBJ2-4; no clear D gene. Trimming took 6 bases from V and 12 from J, leaving 18 bases between them. Germline V lookup: CDR1 MNHEY, CDR2 SMNVEV (reference sequence). This CDR3 contains 13 residues. This CDR3 reads CASRGMAKETQYF. In nucleotides, the CDR3 is TGTGCCAGCAGGGGGATGGCCAAAGAGACTCAGTACTTC.

This clonotype was seen once. The DNA for the CDR3 is TGTGCCAGCAGCTTGACTCTAGCGGGAAACAATGAGCAGTTCTTC. This gives the protein CASSLTLAGNNEQFF. V usage is TRBV5-6 and J usage is TRBJ2-1, with 9 bases identical to TRBD2. CDR1 is SGHDT, CDR2 YYEEEE, per germline. V was clipped by 1 base and J by 5 bases; unmatched bases: 4. CDR3 length: 15 amino acids.

The chain couples TRBV7-6 to TRBJ2-3; D may match TRBD1 or TRBD2 (6 bases each). The J call could be wrong; TRBJ2-5 is a better fit for the DNA end. The CDR3 extends over 15 amino acids. The germline V gene encodes CDR1 SGHVS and CDR2 FNYEAQ. Here the CDR3 DNA reads TGTGCCAGGGGGCCCGGGGGCCGGGACCCAGATACCCAGTACTTC. It yields the protein CARGPGGRDPDTQYF.

V usage is TRBV12-3 or TRBV12-4 and J usage is TRBJ2-4; D is unclear. The CDR3 covers 14 residues. The CDR3 DNA is TGTGCGTGTACCTCCCCCGGTGACAAAAACATTCAGTACTTC. This translates into CACTSPGDKNIQYF.

This clonotype was counted once. V gene TRBV7-8 combines with J gene TRBJ2-7; TRBD1 might be the D (6 bases). Germline V gives CDR1 SGHVS, CDR2 FQNEAQ. V lost 4 bases to trimming and J lost 5 bases, with 15 bases between them. There are 14 residues in the CDR3. The CDR3 DNA reads as TGTGCCAGCAGCTCGAGACGGACAGTTGACGAGCAGTACTTC. This encodes CASSSRRTVDEQYF.

This rearrangement joins TRBV30 to TRBJ1-2, with no clear D. This CDR3 has 15 residues. Germline loops: CDR1 GTSNPN, CDR2 SVGIG (reference sequence). Trimming removed 5 bases at V and 3 bases at J, with 19 bases between. The CDR3 is CAWSTSQRADYGYTF. In DNA, the CDR3 is TGTGCCTGGTCAACAAGCCAGAGGGCAGACTATGGCTACACCTTC.

This clonotype was detected a few times. The chain links TRBV7-2 to TRBJ2-3; 7 positions agree with TRBD2. J gave up 2 bases and V 5 bases, and 4 bases lay outside the gene matches. The length of the CDR3 is 14 residues. Germline loops: CDR1 SGHTA, CDR2 FQGNSA. The CDR3 loop reads CASSPGLVTDTQYF. CDR3 coding DNA: TGTGCCAGCAGCCCCGGACTAGTCACAGATACGCAGTATTTT.